The 18 T cell receptor beta chains below were found in one sample sequenced in a study of blood T cell repertoires in COVID-19. TCRdb's copy holds only in-frame clones and misses some; the assay was immunoSEQ multiplex PCR. The data show about 220,000 clones, with around four fifths seen just once and just under 20% held by the top ten. Input material: peripheral blood. These receptors came from a man aged 30 to 39 with active or convalescent COVID-19.

This chain uses TRBV5-4 with TRBJ2-3; no firm D call. This CDR3 is 13 amino acids long. Germline V CDR1 and CDR2: SGHNT, YYREEE (reference sequence). The V gene lost 2 bases and the J gene lost 6 bases, with 10 bases spanning the gap. For the CDR3, the DNA is TGTGCCAGCAGCTTAGTCCCGGTGGATACGCAGTATTTT. It codes for CASSLVPVDTQYF.

A word on this clone: Within the sample, other DNA sequences also encode this same CDR3. This chain links TRBV4-1 with TRBJ2-1; D is possibly TRBD2 (5 bases). The CDR3 covers 15 residues. With 0 bases removed from V and 3 bases from J, the gap between germline ends came to 9 bases. From germline, CDR1 is MGHRA and CDR2 YSYEKL. The CDR3 DNA reads as TGCGCCAGCAGCCAAGATCGGGGAGTCTACAATGAGCAGTTCTTC. It is translated as CASSQDRGVYNEQFF.

The rearrangement uses TRBV11-3 and TRBJ2-2; D gene unclear. The CDR3 covers 15 residues. V lost 0 bases, J lost 2 bases, and 7 bases lay in between. Per germline, CDR1 SGHNT and CDR2 YENEEA. This CDR3 reads CASSLDAANTGELFF. CDR3 DNA sequence: TGTGCCAGCAGCTTAGACGCGGCCAACACCGGGGAGCTGTTTTTT. The whole variable domain, remainder taken from reference TRBV11-3 and TRBJ2-2, is EAGVVQSPRYKIIEKKQPVAFWCNPISGHNTLYWYLQNLGQGPELLIRYENEEAVDDSQLPKDRFSAERLKGVDSTLKIQPAELGDSAVYLCASSLDAANTGELFFGEGSRLTVL.

This chain connects TRBV23-1 to TRBJ1-1, with D perhaps matching TRBD1 (6 bases). Being an ORF, TRBV23-1 has a function that is uncertain. The CDR3 spans 14 residues. V lost 6 bases and J lost 3, with 14 bases in between. This CDR3 is CASSYREIDTEAFF. The CDR3 DNA is TGCGCCAGCAGCTACAGGGAGATCGACACTGAAGCTTTCTTT.

The V and J genes are TRBV7-2 and TRBJ2-1; D may be TRBD1 (5 bases). CDR3 length: 15 amino acids. V was cut by 5 bases and J by 6 bases, with 17 bases left in between. The germline V gene encodes CDR1 SGHTA and CDR2 FQGNSA. CDR3 coding DNA: TGTGCCAGCAGCCCGCAGCTAGGGGTTTCCAATGAGCAGTTCTTC. It encodes CASSPQLGVSNEQFF.

This chain uses TRBV21-1 with TRBJ2-5; TRBD2 was called by the table and not checked on the DNA. TRBV21-1 is termed a pseudogene. CDR3 size: 19 residues. The CDR3 loop is CASSVEGLAGTAYQETQYF. CDR3 in DNA: TGTGCCAGCAGCGTAGAGGGACTAGCGGGAACAGCCTACCAAGAGACCCAGTACTTC.

The V call is TRBV7-2, the J call TRBJ1-1, with D possibly TRBD1 on 5 matching bases. This CDR3 has 16 amino acids. Trimming cost V 1 base and J 4 bases, with 16 bases left between them. Germline CDR1 and CDR2: SGHTA and FQGNSA. As DNA, the CDR3 is TGTGCCAGCAGCTTAGACCTAATGACAGCCCTCACTGAAGCTTTCTTT. It encodes CASSLDLMTALTEAFF.

V usage is TRBV30 and J usage is TRBJ2-7, with TRBD2 identical over 7 bases. CDR1 and CDR2 (germline): GTSNPN, SVGIG (reference sequence). This CDR3 is 15 amino acids long. V lost 0 bases, J lost 4 bases, and 9 bases stayed unmatched. The chain's CDR3 is CAWSVGTPGGYEQYF. DNA of the CDR3: TGTGCCTGGAGTGTAGGGACCCCGGGGGGTTACGAGCAGTACTTC.

The chain is built from TRBV4-2 and TRBJ1-1; D gene uncertain. The V and J ends lost 4 bases and 4 bases respectively, with 19 bases between them. This CDR3 contains 16 residues. The germline gives CDR1 LGHNA, CDR2 YNFKEQ. The DNA of the CDR3 is TGTGCCAGCAGCCTTTGGTCGGCAGGCGCGGGCACTGAAGCTTTCTTT. This sequence encodes CASSLWSAGAGTEAFF.

The rearrangement links TRBV3-1 (or the pseudogene TRBV3-2) to TRBJ2-7, with D perhaps TRBD1 (6 bases). Germline assignment: CDR1 LGHDT and CDR2 YNNKEL (reference sequence). This CDR3 contains 15 residues. V was clipped by 4 bases and J by 2 bases, with 15 bases between them. The CDR3: CASSPRRTDPYEQYF. The CDR3 DNA reads as TGTGCCAGCAGCCCCCGTCGGACAGACCCCTACGAGCAGTACTTC.

V gene TRBV5-5 combines with J gene TRBJ1-6; TRBD1 might be the D (5 bases). Germline V gene data show CDR1 as SGHKS and CDR2 as YYEKEE (reference sequence). Trimming shortened V by 0 bases and J by 7 bases, and 11 bases separated the two germline ends. The CDR3 covers 15 residues. Written as DNA, the CDR3 is TGTGCCAGCAGCTTGGTTGGGGGAGGCAATTCACCCCTCCACTTT. Its translation: CASSLVGGGNSPLHF. Full variable domain (rest looked up from reference TRBV5-5 and TRBJ1-6): DAGVTQSPTHLIKTRGQQVTLRCSPISGHKSVSWYQQVLGQGPQFIFQYYEKEERGRGNFPDRFSARQFPNYSSELNVNALLLGDSALYLCASSLVGGGNSPLHFGNGTRLTVT.

The J gene is TRBJ1-4, the V gene TRBV27; 8 bases are shared with TRBD1. Germline CDR1 and CDR2: MNHEY and SMNVEV (reference sequence). The V segment lost 2 bases and the J segment 7 bases; nucleotides outside the gene matches: 6. This CDR3 region has 15 residues. The CDR3 coding sequence is TGTGCCAGCAGTTTAGGACAGGGAAAAGGTGAAAAACTGTTTTTT. Translating it yields CASSLGQGKGEKLFF.

The rearrangement links TRBV11-2 to TRBJ2-3; TRBD2 agrees at 10 bases. Trimming at V came to 1 base and at J to 6 bases, leaving 7 bases not matched to a gene. Germline V gene lookup returns CDR1 SGHAT and CDR2 FQNNGV. The CDR3 is made up of 16 amino acids. The CDR3 loop is CASSLALAGVGDTQYF. The CDR3 region has the DNA TGTGCCAGCAGCTTAGCGCTAGCGGGGGTCGGGGATACGCAGTATTTT.

To note about this clone: This sample also contains other DNA sequences that code for the same CDR3. The V gene is TRBV4-3, the J gene TRBJ2-7, with D perhaps TRBD2 (7 bases). There are 16 residues in the CDR3. The germline gives CDR1 LGHNA, CDR2 YSLEER. Trimming shortened V by 0 bases and J by 2 bases, and 14 bases separated the two germline ends. The DNA for the CDR3 is TGCGCCAGCAGCCAAGATCGGAGGGGGGGAACCTACGAGCAGTACTTC. Amino acids: CASSQDRRGGTYEQYF.

This chain links TRBV12-2 with TRBJ2-7; the table's D call, TRBD2, has no DNA check behind it. TRBV12-2 has pseudogene status. This CDR3 spans 20 amino acids. The CDR3 spells CASRLERGSMGPVDPYEQYF. The CDR3 coding sequence is TGTGCAAGTCGCTTAGAGCGGGGGTCAATGGGCCCTGTGGACCCGTACGAGCAGTACTTC.

The chain combines TRBV15 with TRBJ2-1, with 11 positions matching TRBD2. The germline gives CDR1 LNHNV, CDR2 YYDKDF (reference sequence). The ends lost 0 bases at V and 4 bases at J; junction bases unmatched: 8. This CDR3 has 18 amino acids. The CDR3 sequence is CATSRDLGLAGPYNEQFF. The CDR3 DNA follows: TGTGCCACCAGCAGAGATCTAGGACTAGCGGGCCCTTACAATGAGCAGTTCTTC.

This clone was counted between two and nine times. This chain connects TRBV18 to TRBJ1-6, with D possibly being TRBD1 (6 bases). Germline CDR1 is KGHSH and CDR2 is LQKENI. The CDR3 is 16 amino acids. Between the trimmed V and J ends, which lost 2 bases and 7 bases, there was a span of 15 bases. The CDR3 region has the DNA TGTGCCAGCTCACCAGTCTCAGGGGCTCGGAATTCACCCCTCCACTTT. Encoded protein: CASSPVSGARNSPLHF.

The chain is built from TRBV11-2 and TRBJ1-1; no clear D gene. Trimming took 1 base from V and 4 from J, leaving 10 bases between them. CDR1 and CDR2 (germline): SGHAT, FQNNGV. The CDR3 has 14 residues. CDR3 coding DNA: TGTGCCAGCAGCTTAGGACTCCTGGGCACTGAAGCTTTCTTT. This translates into CASSLGLLGTEAFF.